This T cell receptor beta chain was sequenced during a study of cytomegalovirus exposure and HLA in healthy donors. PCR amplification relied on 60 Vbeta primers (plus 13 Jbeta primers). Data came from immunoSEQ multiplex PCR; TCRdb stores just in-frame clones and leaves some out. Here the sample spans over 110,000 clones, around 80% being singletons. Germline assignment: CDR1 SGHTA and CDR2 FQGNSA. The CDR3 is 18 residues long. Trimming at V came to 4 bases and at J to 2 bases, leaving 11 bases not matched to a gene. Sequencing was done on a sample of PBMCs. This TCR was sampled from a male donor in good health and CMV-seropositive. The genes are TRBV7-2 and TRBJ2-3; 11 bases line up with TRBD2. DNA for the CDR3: TGTGCCAGCAGCTCGCTAGTAGCGGGAGGGCCTTCCACAGATACGCAGTATTTT. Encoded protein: CASSSLVAGGPSTDTQYF.